A selection of T cell receptor beta chains follows, all from one sample in a study of T cell repertoires in cytomegalovirus infection. No antigens are known for them. TCRdb recomputed calls from the reads with MiXCR, one row per CDR3 protein. The sample includes 340,000 or so distinct CDR3 sequences, approximately 25% of them seen just once. Sample: cultured PBMCs, taken from culture after CMV antigen stimulation. The receptors derive from a human donor in good health (CMV status not recorded). Some clones in this sample may be carry-over from other donors' samples. Each CDR3 is given without its conserved first and last residue. The order of the fields is J gene, V gene, clone size, CDR3 protein. Clone size is given for some rows only: seen once, a few or many times, or a class if the clone is expanded.

TRBJ2-1 TRBV29-1 once SVVASASYNEQF
TRBJ1-1 TRBV6-8 - ASGYRLNTEAF
TRBJ2-7 TRBV7-3 medium-sized ASSQDRGRSEQY
TRBJ2-1 TRBV11-2 few ASSSSIEQF
TRBJ1-4 TRBV27 few ASSLSRGRGLLIHNEKLF
TRBJ1-4 TRBV6-2/TRBV6-3 - ASSYRPGGFHEKLF
TRBJ2-5 TRBV7-2 many ASSLGGASGSETQY
TRBJ1-4 TRBV10-3 many AISGTGTGSEKLF
TRBJ2-7 TRBV4-1 few ASSQDIGLEQY
TRBJ1-1 TRBV6-2/TRBV6-3 few ASRRQGGTEAF
TRBJ2-5 TRBV7-8 few ASSLRLVGETQY
TRBJ1-5 TRBV7-2 many ASSSGTGYQPQH
TRBJ1-2 TRBV27 few ASSSGQGVYGYT
TRBJ2-1 TRBV7-2 - ASSSRGQVRLDEQF
TRBJ2-2 TRBV7-3 - ASSFGGGITGELF
TRBJ2-1 TRBV4-2 - ASSQEGRVTYNEQF
TRBJ1-4 TRBV6-5 - ASSYEQFTTNEKLF
TRBJ1-2 TRBV7-2 many ASSLTNYGYT
TRBJ1-2 TRBV20-1 - SARDAGNYGYT
TRBJ2-7 TRBV7-2 few ASSSPGGRVYEQY
TRBJ1-2 TRBV12-3/TRBV12-4 many ASGTGGGADGYT
TRBJ2-1 TRBV7-3 - ASSPRTGRGDEQF
TRBJ2-1 TRBV7-2 many ASSSRWEQF
TRBJ1-5 TRBV4-3 few ASSHDYRDRANQPQH
TRBJ1-1 TRBV5-1 - ASSLGTGLTEAF
TRBJ1-2 TRBV12-3/TRBV12-4 few ASSLRGLYYGYT
TRBJ1-4 TRBV28 few ASSRGNEKLF
TRBJ2-1 TRBV14 - ASSQEVAGPYNEQF
TRBJ2-1 TRBV12-3/TRBV12-4 - ASSHATSRGHNEQF
TRBJ2-5 TRBV20-1 few SARMGEETQY
TRBJ1-1 TRBV4-1 - ASSQDFGRTEAF
TRBJ2-7 TRBV5-1 few ASSKDSYEQY
TRBJ2-2 TRBV7-2 many ASSLGGQGATGELF
TRBJ2-3 TRBV7-6 many ASSSQSSGGTTDTQY
TRBJ2-2 TRBV11-2 few ASSPRTGPNTGELF
TRBJ1-1 TRBV7-2 many ASSFQGGSEAF
TRBJ2-3 TRBV11-2 - ASSSGQGSADTQY
TRBJ2-1 TRBV7-8 many ASSLVTPGQGTYNEQF
TRBJ2-1 TRBV6-2/TRBV6-3 - ASRKKRDPPSYNEQF
TRBJ2-1 TRBV6-5 - ASRETRPTSNEQF
TRBJ1-2 TRBV7-8 few ASSLEAPYGGYT